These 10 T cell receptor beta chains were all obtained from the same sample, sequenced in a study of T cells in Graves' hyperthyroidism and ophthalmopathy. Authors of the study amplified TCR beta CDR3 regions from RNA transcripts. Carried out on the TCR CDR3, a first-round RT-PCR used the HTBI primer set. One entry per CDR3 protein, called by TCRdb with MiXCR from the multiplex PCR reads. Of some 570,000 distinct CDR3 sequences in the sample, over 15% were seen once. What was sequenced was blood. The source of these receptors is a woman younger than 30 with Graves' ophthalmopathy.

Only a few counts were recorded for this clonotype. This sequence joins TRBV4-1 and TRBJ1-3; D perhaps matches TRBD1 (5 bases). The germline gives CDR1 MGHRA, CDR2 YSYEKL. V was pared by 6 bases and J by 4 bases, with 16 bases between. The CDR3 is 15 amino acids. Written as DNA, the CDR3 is TGCGCCAGCAGTGACGGACGGACAAAAGGAAACACCATATATTTT. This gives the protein CASSDGRTKGNTIYF.

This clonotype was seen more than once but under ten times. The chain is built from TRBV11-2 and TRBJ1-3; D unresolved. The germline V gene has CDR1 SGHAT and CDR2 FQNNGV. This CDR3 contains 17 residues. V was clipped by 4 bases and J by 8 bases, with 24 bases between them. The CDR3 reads CASSSDPSSAFLDTIYF. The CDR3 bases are TGTGCCAGCAGCTCGGATCCTTCCAGCGCTTTTTTGGACACCATATATTTT.

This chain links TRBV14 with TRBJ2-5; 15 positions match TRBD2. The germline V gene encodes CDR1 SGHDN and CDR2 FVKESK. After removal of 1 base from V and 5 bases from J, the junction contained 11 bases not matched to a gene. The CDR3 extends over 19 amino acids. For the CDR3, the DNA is TGTGCCAGCAGCCAAGTGGGACTAGCGGGAGGCCCCGGACCGGAGACCCAGTACTTC. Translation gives CASSQVGLAGGPGPETQYF.

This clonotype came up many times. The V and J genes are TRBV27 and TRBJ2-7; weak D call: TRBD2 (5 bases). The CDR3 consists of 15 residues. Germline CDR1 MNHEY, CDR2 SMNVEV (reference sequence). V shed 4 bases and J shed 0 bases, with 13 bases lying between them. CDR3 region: CASSSGGRRSYEQYF. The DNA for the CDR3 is TGTGCCAGCAGTTCCGGAGGACGCCGCTCCTACGAGCAGTACTTC.

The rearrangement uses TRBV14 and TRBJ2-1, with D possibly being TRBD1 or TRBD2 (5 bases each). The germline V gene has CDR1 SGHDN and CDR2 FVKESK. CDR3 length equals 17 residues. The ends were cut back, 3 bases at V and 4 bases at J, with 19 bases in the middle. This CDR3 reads CASSQKIRDPRYNEQFF. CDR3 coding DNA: TGTGCCAGCAGCCAGAAGATACGGGACCCGCGGTACAATGAGCAGTTCTTC.

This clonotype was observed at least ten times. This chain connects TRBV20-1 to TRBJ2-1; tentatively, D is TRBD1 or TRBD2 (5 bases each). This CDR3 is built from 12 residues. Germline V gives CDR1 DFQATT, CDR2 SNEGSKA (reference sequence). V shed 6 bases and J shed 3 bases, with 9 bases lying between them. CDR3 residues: CSAWDGYNEQFF. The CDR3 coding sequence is TGCAGTGCATGGGACGGCTACAATGAGCAGTTCTTC.

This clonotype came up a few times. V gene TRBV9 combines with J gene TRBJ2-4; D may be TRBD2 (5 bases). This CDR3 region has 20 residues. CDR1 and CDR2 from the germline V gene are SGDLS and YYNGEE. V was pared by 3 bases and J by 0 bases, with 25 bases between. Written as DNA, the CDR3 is TGTGCCAGCAGCGGATACGGACTTGCGGACCCGAAACTAGCCAAAAACATTCAGTACTTC. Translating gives CASSGYGLADPKLAKNIQYF.

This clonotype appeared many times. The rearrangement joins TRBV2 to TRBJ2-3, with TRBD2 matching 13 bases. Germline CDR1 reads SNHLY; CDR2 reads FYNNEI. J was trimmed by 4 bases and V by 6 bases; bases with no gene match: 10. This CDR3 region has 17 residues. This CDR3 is CASRRTSGSGSADTQYF. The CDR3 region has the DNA TGTGCCAGCAGACGGACTAGCGGGAGTGGTTCGGCAGATACGCAGTATTTT.

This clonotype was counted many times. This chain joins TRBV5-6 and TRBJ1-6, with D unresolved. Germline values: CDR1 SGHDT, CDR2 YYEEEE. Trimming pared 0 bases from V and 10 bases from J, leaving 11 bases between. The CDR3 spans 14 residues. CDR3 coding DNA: TGTGCCAGCAGCTTGGATGCGCAAAACTCACCCCTCCACTTT. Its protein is CASSLDAQNSPLHF.

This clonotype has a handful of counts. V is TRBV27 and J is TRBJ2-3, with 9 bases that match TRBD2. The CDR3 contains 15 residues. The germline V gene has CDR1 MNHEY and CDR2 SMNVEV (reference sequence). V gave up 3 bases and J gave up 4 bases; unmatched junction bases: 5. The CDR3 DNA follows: TGTGCCAGCAGTTTTCTGCGGGAGGGGGCAGATACGCAGTATTTT. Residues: CASSFLREGADTQYF.